This T cell receptor (beta chain) was retrieved from a study of blood T cells in healthy people across ages. No fewer than 5.5 micrograms of total RNA were isolated from every sample. The ends lost 4 bases at V and 7 bases at J; junction bases unmatched: 10. The CDR3 runs 16 residues. Per the germline V gene, CDR1 is SGHTA and CDR2 is FQGTGA. A second PCR, run for roughly 7 to 12 cycles, used a sample-barcoded 5' primer plus a J-beta primer mix. TCRdb re-called the 5' RACE reads with MiXCR, one entry per CDR3 protein. Altogether roughly 2 million distinct CDR3 sequences are present, about 50% being singletons, with the ten largest covering 2.1%.

The sequence came from a woman aged 40 to 50 in good health. Sequencing was performed on blood. The rearrangement uses TRBV7-3 and TRBJ2-1, with 10 bases identical to TRBD2. The CDR3 DNA reads as TGTGCCAGCAGCTGGGAGAGCGGGGGGGCTCGGAATGAGCAGTTCTTC. Translating it yields CASSWESGGARNEQFF.